This TCR beta chain was found in a study of Graves' ophthalmopathy and Graves' hyperthyroidism. Study overall: Before any treatment, peripheral blood was taken at the initial diagnosis.

Study-wide points: A classifier, a 13-signature model, separated ophthalmopathy from stable hyperthyroidism with approximately 87% sensitivity and around 83% specificity.

Trimming took 6 bases from V and 2 from J; bases not matched to a gene: 22. The CDR3 is made up of 20 amino acids. Germline V gene lookup returns CDR1 LNHDA and CDR2 SQIVND (reference sequence). Donors with ophthalmopathy: moderate-to-severe activity, CAS ≥3, NOSPECS ≥4, duration under 3 months. Clinical symptoms, serum thyroxine, TRAb, thyroid ultrasound and orbital computed tomography determined diagnosis. Researchers took RNA transcripts and amplified TCR beta CDR3 regions from them. RT-PCR with HTBI primers came first, then second-round multiplex PCR. TCRdb processed the multiplex PCR reads anew with MiXCR; each CDR3 protein has one entry. The sample holds 210,000 or so distinct CDR3 sequences, approximately 29% seen once. The table lists this clonotype with many counts. Its antigen is still unknown.

The chain uses TRBV19 and TRBJ1-5; 7 bases map to TRBD1. Sample: peripheral blood. The receptor was isolated from a man in his fifties with Graves' ophthalmopathy. The CDR3 sequence is CASSHKRDRHNGVRNQPQHF. The CDR3 bases are TGTGCCAGTAGCCATAAGCGGGACAGACATAACGGGGTACGCAATCAGCCCCAGCATTTT.